This T cell receptor (beta chain) derives from a study of Ad26.COV2.S vaccination and SARS-CoV-2 variants. Study overall: Participants got Ad26.COV2.S intramuscularly, once or twice 56 days apart. Study-wide results and limits: From the TCR breadth and depth analyses, total T cell responses may have been underestimated. The study found similar non-spike TCR breadth in vaccine and placebo recipients.

The V gene's germline CDR1 is LGHDT and CDR2 YNNKEL (reference sequence). V lost 0 bases and J 2 bases, leaving 5 bases between the germline ends. This CDR3 contains 14 residues. Treatment specified: 15 to 20 received Ad26.COV2.S at low or high dose, single or two shots; about 5 received placebo; per-sample allocation not given. Collection of samples fell on day 63 after the first vaccine or placebo injection. Immunization relied on an Ad26 vector, which expressed Wuhan-strain SARS-CoV-2 spike. Sequencing used immunoSEQ multiplex PCR; TCRdb keeps in-frame clones, though not all of them. This table holds approximately 340,000 clones, approximately 85% found once. A remark on this clone: Its matching antigen is unknown.

This TCR derives from a person between 18 and 59 years old who received the Ad26.COV2.S COVID-19 vaccine or a placebo. The sequencing here drew on peripheral blood, taken in a trial of Ad26.COV2.S vaccine versus placebo. The V call is TRBV3-1 (or the pseudogene TRBV3-2), the J call TRBJ2-1; no definite D call. The CDR3 region is CASSQEFPYNEQFF. CDR3 DNA sequence: TGTGCCAGCAGCCAAGAATTTCCCTACAATGAGCAGTTCTTC.